These T cell receptor beta chains were read from a single sample in a study of cytomegalovirus exposure and HLA in healthy donors. Repertoires were generated with immunoSEQ multiplex PCR, while TCRdb's copy carries only in-frame clones and drops some. This sample has over 80,000 clones; 76% occur once, and the top ten carry 3% to 3.5%. Input material: PBMCs. The receptors come from a man aged 40-50 years in good health and CMV-seronegative. Both conserved end residues are trimmed from each CDR3. Fields, in order: V gene, CDR3 length, CDR3 protein.

v_call: TRBV7-2; cdr3_length: 16; cdr3_aa: ASSLGLAGAHSYNEQF
v_call: TRBV21-1; cdr3_length: 15; cdr3_aa: ASSKAGEAEFYQPQH
v_call: TRBV4-2; cdr3_length: 13; cdr3_aa: ASSLLDRGHTEAF
v_call: TRBV27; cdr3_length: 12; cdr3_aa: ASSGQGAHQPQH
v_call: TRBV27; cdr3_length: 12; cdr3_aa: ASSLSGRGQPQH
v_call: TRBV7-2; cdr3_length: 13; cdr3_aa: ASRGDLVSGNTIY
v_call: TRBV9; cdr3_length: 12; cdr3_aa: ASSARPYQETQY
v_call: TRBV4-3; cdr3_length: 15; cdr3_aa: ASSQDRARGLGETQY
v_call: TRBV9; cdr3_length: 14; cdr3_aa: ASSGTSGVRVDEQF
v_call: TRBV9; cdr3_length: 13; cdr3_aa: ASSPGQGPNTEAF
v_call: TRBV9; cdr3_length: 19; cdr3_aa: ASSSTRTGVAGSLNTGELF
v_call: TRBV27; cdr3_length: 12; cdr3_aa: ASKSRQVYYEQY
v_call: TRBV6-6; cdr3_length: 12; cdr3_aa: ASTRDSTNYGYT
v_call: TRBV4-3; cdr3_length: 13; cdr3_aa: ASSQQGMVTGELF
v_call: TRBV2; cdr3_length: 12; cdr3_aa: ATRSDTSNSPLH
v_call: TRBV5-4; cdr3_length: 10; cdr3_aa: ASSTGTVAYT
v_call: TRBV5-1; cdr3_length: 14; cdr3_aa: ASTRRTGGDTDTQY
v_call: TRBV7-7; cdr3_length: 11; cdr3_aa: ASRGAGDSPLH
v_call: TRBV6-5; cdr3_length: 13; cdr3_aa: ASTNRGPPNTEAF
v_call: TRBV28; cdr3_length: 12; cdr3_aa: ASRGQPSGNTIY
v_call: TRBV12-5; cdr3_length: 13; cdr3_aa: ARDRGGRGDTEAF
v_call: TRBV7-9; cdr3_length: 11; cdr3_aa: SSRDRGGEKLF
v_call: TRBV30; cdr3_length: 14; cdr3_aa: AWRGTYTSPAGEQY
v_call: TRBV6-5; cdr3_length: 13; cdr3_aa: ASSYNGGRSYGYT
v_call: TRBV30; cdr3_length: 14; cdr3_aa: AWSVPGLFLQETQY
v_call: TRBV5-4; cdr3_length: 17; cdr3_aa: ASRHFTGGAAEPSYGYT
v_call: TRBV7-9; cdr3_length: 12; cdr3_aa: ASSPRVGGDEQY
v_call: TRBV7-9; cdr3_length: 13; cdr3_aa: ASSNDRGWRTEAF
v_call: TRBV9; cdr3_length: 13; cdr3_aa: ASSEGLAGADTQY
v_call: TRBV6-5; cdr3_length: 11; cdr3_aa: ASSYTGAQPQH
v_call: TRBV2; cdr3_length: 9; cdr3_aa: ASTGLRELF